This TCR beta chain appears in the sequencing data of a study of blood T cell repertoires in COVID-19. Study summary: COVID-19 samples from acute and convalescent phases originated in the United States, Italy and Spain.

Seattle's cohort entered during active infection and was followed longitudinally. Study processing details: Amplification of reference gene primers was used by the study to estimate nucleated cell counts. Clones were read by immunoSEQ multiplex PCR, and TCRdb kept only the in-frame ones, dropping some. That table furnishes V, J and clone size, whereas the DNA furnished D and trimming. Of 150,000 to 200,000 clones in the sample, around nine tenths were seen once. Germline CDR1 and CDR2: SGHTA and FQGNSA. CDR3 size: 14 residues. The V and J ends lost 5 bases and 7 bases, in that order; junction bases with no gene match: 7.

The TCR sequence derives from a woman in her 70s with COVID-19, enrolled during active disease. Sequenced: peripheral blood. The chain carries TRBV7-2 and TRBJ2-7; 11 bases map to TRBD2. CDR3 in amino acids: CASSPGLAVEEQYF. For the CDR3, the DNA is TGTGCCAGCAGCCCGGGACTAGCGGTAGAAGAGCAGTACTTC. Full variable domain (remainder filled in from reference TRBV7-2 and TRBJ2-7): GAGVSQSPSNKVTEKGKDVELRCDPISGHTALYWYRQSLGQGLEFLIYFQGNSAPDKSGLPSDRFSAERTGGSVSTLTIQRTQQEDSAVYLCASSPGLAVEEQYFGPGTRLTVT.